The 18 T cell receptor beta chains below all came from one sample that was sequenced in a study of T cell responses to AZD1222 COVID-19 vaccine. The assay was immunoSEQ multiplex PCR, and TCRdb's table has in-frame clones only and misses some. Altogether more than 150,000 clones are present, over 90% being singletons, with the ten largest covering more than 1.5%. Specimen: peripheral blood, collected 28 days after the second AZD1222 dose. The source is an adult who received the AZD1222 COVID-19 vaccine.

The chain is built from TRBV19 and TRBJ1-1; D is possibly TRBD1 (5 bases). Per the germline V gene, CDR1 is LNHDA and CDR2 is SQIVND (reference sequence). The CDR3 runs 13 residues. Trimming took off 5 bases at V and 4 bases at J, with 11 bases between the two ends. CDR3 residues: CASSYQGGTEAFF. The CDR3 DNA reads TGTGCCAGTAGTTACCAGGGAGGCACTGAAGCTTTCTTT. The full variable domain, with the rest looked up from reference TRBV19 and TRBJ1-1, is DGGITQSPKYLFRKEGQNVTLSCEQNLNHDAMYWYRQDPGQGLRLIYYSQIVNDFQKGDIAEGYSVSREKKESFPLTVTSAQKNPTAFYLCASSYQGGTEAFFGQGTRLTVV.

The CDR3 loop is CAVQGYSEKLFF. CDR3 nucleotides: TGTGCCGTACAGGGGTATTCGGAAAAACTGTTTTTT. The gene calls are TRBV30 and TRBJ1-4; the match to TRBD1 covers 7 bases. This CDR3 region has 12 residues. Germline trimming cut 8 bases from V and 8 bases from J; bases unmatched to any gene: 8. CDR1 is GTSNPN, CDR2 SVGIG, per germline (reference sequence).

J is TRBJ1-3 and V is TRBV5-1; 9 positions match TRBD1. Losses at the gene ends were 0 bases for V and 3 bases for J; bases not matched to a gene: 7. The germline V gene encodes CDR1 SGHRS and CDR2 YFSETQ. This CDR3 spans 17 amino acids. CDR3 in DNA: TGCGCCAGCAGCTTGGACGTACAGGGGGCAAGTGGAAACACCATATATTTT. As protein: CASSLDVQGASGNTIYF.

This rearrangement joins TRBV14 to TRBJ1-5; tentatively, D is TRBD1 (6 bases). Germline V gene data show CDR1 as SGHDN and CDR2 as FVKESK. This CDR3 region has 14 residues. Trimming removed 4 bases at V and 7 bases at J, with 14 bases between. The CDR3 nucleotides are TGTGCCAGCAGCCCGTCGGGGGCGCGACAGCCCCAGCATTTT. This translates into CASSPSGARQPQHF.

This chain links TRBV5-6 with TRBJ2-6, with 8 bases that match TRBD1. Germline values: CDR1 SGHDT, CDR2 YYEEEE. The CDR3 runs to 16 residues. J gave up 1 base and V 2 bases, and 2 bases lay outside the gene matches. CDR3 nucleotide sequence: TGTGCCAGCAGCTTTCGACAGGGGTCTGGGGCCAACGTCCTGACTTTC. Translation: CASSFRQGSGANVLTF. Supplemented by reference TRBV5-6 and TRBJ2-6, the full variable domain reads DAGVTQSPTHLIKTRGQQVTLRCSPKSGHDTVSWYQQALGQGPQFIFQYYEEEERQRGNFPDRFSGHQFPNYSSELNVNALLLGDSALYLCASSFRQGSGANVLTFGAGSRLTVL.

This chain joins TRBV3-1 (or the pseudogene TRBV3-2) and TRBJ2-2, with a tentative D call TRBD2 (5 bases). The V gene lost 4 bases and the J gene lost 3 bases, with 9 bases spanning the gap. This CDR3 spans 14 amino acids. Germline V gives CDR1 LGHDT, CDR2 YNNKEL (reference sequence). CDR3 amino acids: CASSLRDHTGELFF. CDR3 sequence (DNA): TGTGCCAGCAGCCTCCGGGATCACACCGGGGAGCTGTTTTTT.

V usage is TRBV6-2 or TRBV6-3 and J usage is TRBJ1-2; D perhaps matches TRBD1 (5 bases). The V and J ends lost 0 bases and 8 bases respectively, with 22 bases between them. Germline V gene sequence: CDR1 MNHEY, CDR2 SVGEGT. The CDR3 covers 17 residues. CDR3 sequence reads: CASSYSETFGTAGGYTF. The CDR3 nucleotides are TGTGCCAGCAGTTACTCTGAGACATTCGGGACGGCTGGGGGCTACACCTTC.

The V gene is TRBV10-3, the J gene TRBJ1-2; the match to TRBD1 covers 8 bases. The CDR3 totals 12 residues. Germline trimming cut 8 bases from V and 8 bases from J; bases unmatched to any gene: 7. Per germline, CDR1 ENHRY and CDR2 SYGVKD. The CDR3 reads CAISGTGEGYTF. CDR3 in DNA: TGTGCCATCTCCGGGACAGGAGAAGGCTACACCTTC.

This clone was seen a handful of times. The genes are TRBV7-7 and TRBJ2-1, with 8 bases that match TRBD1. Germline CDR1 is SSHAT and CDR2 is FNYEAQ (reference sequence). CDR3 length: 14 amino acids. The junction had 7 bases not matched to a gene; V was cut back by 6 bases and J by 6 bases. CDR3 sequence (DNA): TGTGCCAGCAGTTCCGGGACAGGCGGCAATGAGCAGTTCTTC. It translates to CASSSGTGGNEQFF.

On this clone: The same CDR3 can be traced to other DNA sequences in this sample. V usage is TRBV7-9 and J usage is TRBJ1-4, with 8 nucleotides matching TRBD1. J lost 4 bases, V lost 5 bases, and 3 bases had no gene match. This CDR3 contains 14 residues. Per germline, CDR1 SEHNR and CDR2 FQNEAQ (reference sequence). The CDR3 here is CASSRGQGNEKLFF. The DNA of the CDR3 is TGTGCCAGCAGCCGAGGACAGGGTAATGAAAAACTGTTTTTT.

The V call is TRBV13, the J call TRBJ2-7; D might be TRBD2 (5 bases). The CDR3 has 12 residues. The germline gives CDR1 PRHDT, CDR2 FYEKMQ (reference sequence). Deletions cut 8 bases from V and 4 bases from J, with 12 bases between. The CDR3 protein is CASSQRRYEQYF. CDR3 coding DNA: TGTGCCAGCTCACAGCGGAGGTACGAGCAGTACTTC.

The V and J genes are TRBV7-3 and TRBJ2-1; 8 nucleotides agree with TRBD1. Looked up from germline, CDR1 is SGHTA and CDR2 is FQGTGA. The CDR3 has 15 residues. J was trimmed by 9 bases and V by 5 bases; bases with no gene match: 12. The CDR3 loop is CASSLDRGSYGEQFF. The CDR3 region has the DNA TGTGCCAGCAGCCTCGACAGGGGTTCTTACGGTGAGCAGTTCTTC. Combining the CDR3 with reference TRBV7-3 and TRBJ2-1 gives the whole variable domain GAGVSQTPSNKVTEKGKYVELRCDPISGHTALYWYRQSLGQGPEFLIYFQGTGAADDSGLPNDRFFAVRPEGSVSTLKIQRTERGDSAVYLCASSLDRGSYGEQFFGPGTRLTVL.

The gene calls are TRBV12-3 or TRBV12-4 and TRBJ1-1; D ambiguous. V gave up 2 bases and J gave up 1 base, with 5 bases separating them. The CDR3 is made up of 13 amino acids. CDR3: CASSLLTNTEAFF. The CDR3 DNA is TGTGCCAGCAGTTTACTGACGAACACTGAAGCTTTCTTT.

The V and J genes are TRBV9 and TRBJ1-6; possible D gene TRBD1, 5 bases. CDR3 length equals 15 residues. Germline values: CDR1 SGDLS, CDR2 YYNGEE. V was trimmed by 0 bases and J by 7 bases, leaving 11 bases between them. The CDR3 is CASSVAGLRNSPLHF. CDR3 in DNA: TGTGCCAGCAGCGTAGCAGGGCTTCGAAATTCACCCCTCCACTTT.

The CDR3 DNA is TGTGCCAGCAGCCAAGACCAGGGAGATCAGCCCCAGCATTTT. Amino acids: CASSQDQGDQPQHF. The V call is TRBV3-1 (or the pseudogene TRBV3-2), the J call TRBJ1-5; D possibly corresponds to TRBD1 (5 bases). Trimming took off 0 bases at V and 5 bases at J, with 8 bases between the two ends. This CDR3 region has 14 residues. Germline CDR1 LGHDT, CDR2 YNNKEL (reference sequence).

This chain connects TRBV12-3 or TRBV12-4 to TRBJ1-2; perhaps TRBD1 as D (5 bases). The germline V and J ends were trimmed by 1 base and 4 bases, with 7 bases remaining between them. The CDR3 loop spans 13 amino acids. This chain's CDR3 is CASSLGTPYGYTF. The CDR3 nucleotides read TGTGCCAGCAGTTTAGGGACACCCTATGGCTACACCTTC.

This clone was seen just once. The chain has TRBV30 and TRBJ2-5; D tentatively fits TRBD1 or TRBD2 (5 bases each). The V gene's germline CDR1 is GTSNPN and CDR2 SVGIG (reference sequence). CDR3 size: 12 residues. Trimming cost V 4 bases and J 2 bases, with 8 bases left between them. The CDR3 sequence: CAWTGPQETQYF. DNA for the CDR3: TGTGCCTGGACGGGACCGCAAGAGACCCAGTACTTC.

Of note for this clone: In the same sample, other DNA sequences code for this CDR3. V and J are TRBV6-5 and TRBJ1-1, with no clear D. V lost 5 bases to trimming and J lost 1 base, with 5 bases between them. The CDR3 sequence is 12 residues long. The germline CDR1 and CDR2 sequences are MNHEY and SVGAGI. As DNA, the CDR3 is TGTGCCAGCAGTATGGGGAACACTGAAGCTTTCTTT. It is translated as CASSMGNTEAFF.